This entry lists 5 T cell receptor beta chains sequenced from one sample in a study of CD8 T cells in ankylosing spondylitis. A single record per CDR3 protein comes from TCRdb applying MiXCR to the 5' RACE reads. The table lists 220,000 or so distinct CDR3 sequences, about 10% of them singletons. Sequencing used blood, either unsorted or a sorted T cell fraction (not recorded which). The receptors were sampled from a male donor with ankylosing spondylitis or in good health (not recorded which).

This clonotype was recorded many times. The chain employs TRBV5-6 and TRBJ2-5, with a possible D match to TRBD2 (5 bases). Looked up from germline, CDR1 is SGHDT and CDR2 is YYEEEE. Between the trimmed V and J ends, which lost 4 bases and 0 bases, there was a span of 19 bases. The CDR3 extends over 17 amino acids. The CDR3 sequence is CASSRSPGILDQETQYF. The CDR3 nucleotides read TGTGCCAGCAGCCGTTCCCCGGGGATCTTAGACCAAGAGACCCAGTACTTC.

This clonotype was seen a few times. The V call is TRBV20-1, the J call TRBJ2-6; 9 bases line up with TRBD1. CDR1 and CDR2 from the germline V gene are DFQATT and SNEGSKA (reference sequence). The CDR3 consists of 16 residues. V was clipped by 5 bases and J by 2 bases; unmatched bases: 7. The CDR3 DNA sequence: TGCAGTGCTCCGGACAGGGGTAACCCTGGGGCCAACGTCCTGACTTTC. Its protein product is CSAPDRGNPGANVLTF.

This clonotype turned up a few times. V and J are TRBV3-1 and TRBJ1-2; D may be TRBD1 (6 bases). CDR3 length: 15 amino acids. The V gene's germline CDR1 is LGHDT and CDR2 YNNKEL (reference sequence). V was trimmed by 3 bases and J by 0 bases, leaving 11 bases between them. CDR3 sequence: CASSHTDRANYGYTF. CDR3 nucleotide sequence: TGTGCCAGCAGCCATACGGACAGAGCTAACTATGGCTACACCTTC.

A few counts support this clonotype. The rearrangement links TRBV5-5 to TRBJ1-1; D remains unclear. This CDR3 has 13 residues. V dropped 4 bases and J dropped 4 bases, with 11 bases sitting between them. Germline CDR1 SGHKS, CDR2 YYEKEE (reference sequence). This CDR3 reads CASSIRVGTEAFF. CDR3 DNA sequence: TGTGCCAGCAGCATTCGGGTTGGCACTGAAGCTTTCTTT. Combining the CDR3 with reference TRBV5-5 and TRBJ1-1 gives the whole variable domain DAGVTQSPTHLIKTRGQQVTLRCSPISGHKSVSWYQQVLGQGPQFIFQYYEKEERGRGNFPDRFSARQFPNYSSELNVNALLLGDSALYLCASSIRVGTEAFFGQGTRLTVV.

The sample holds many counts of this clonotype. CDR3 protein: CSVATGGPDQPQHF. As DNA, the CDR3 is TGCAGCGTTGCGACAGGGGGTCCAGATCAGCCCCAGCATTTT. The V and J genes are TRBV29-1 and TRBJ1-5; TRBD1 aligns across 9 bases. Trimming cost V 4 bases and J 5 bases; bases outside gene matches: 6. The CDR3 has 14 residues. Germline-derived CDR1 and CDR2 are SQVTM and ANQGSEA.